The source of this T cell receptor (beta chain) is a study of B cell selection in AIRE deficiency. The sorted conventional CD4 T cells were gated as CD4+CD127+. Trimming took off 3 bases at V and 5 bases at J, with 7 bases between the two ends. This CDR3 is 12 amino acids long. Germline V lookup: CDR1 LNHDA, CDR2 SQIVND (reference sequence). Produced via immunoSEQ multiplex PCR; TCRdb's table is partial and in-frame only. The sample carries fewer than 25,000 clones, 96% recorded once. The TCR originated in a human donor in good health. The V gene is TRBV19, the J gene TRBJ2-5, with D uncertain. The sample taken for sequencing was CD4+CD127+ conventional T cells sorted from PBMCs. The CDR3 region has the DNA TGTGCCAGTAGTATTAATGGGGAGACCCAGTACTTC. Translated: CASSINGETQYF.